The rows below give T cell receptor beta chains drawn from one sample of a study of blood T cell repertoires in COVID-19. The protocol was immunoSEQ multiplex PCR, while the TCRdb copy is restricted to in-frame clones and leaves out a portion. The sample shows 200,000 to 250,000 clones, 84% of them seen only once. Sequencing was carried out using peripheral blood. All receptors derive from a man between 45 and 60 years old with active or convalescent COVID-19. The conserved cysteine and the conserved F or W are not part of the CDR3 here. The order of the fields is J gene, D gene, V gene, CDR3 protein. A D gene is named only where the DNA matches it firmly.

j_call: TRBJ2-3; d_call: TRBD2; v_call: TRBV4-3; cdr3_aa: ASSQDGGLAGLLRVDTQY
j_call: TRBJ2-2; d_call: TRBD2; v_call: TRBV20-1; cdr3_aa: SASGTSGTGELF
j_call: TRBJ1-1; d_call: TRBD1; v_call: TRBV19; cdr3_aa: ASSRRRQGVGTEAF
j_call: TRBJ2-1; d_call: TRBD1; v_call: TRBV7-3; cdr3_aa: ASRLGQWIAYNEQF
j_call: TRBJ2-7; d_call: TRBD2; v_call: TRBV5-1; cdr3_aa: ASSLTSGSSYEQY
j_call: TRBJ2-2; d_call: TRBD2; v_call: TRBV5-1; cdr3_aa: ASSLARTSGRAFGELF
j_call: TRBJ1-4; d_call: NA; v_call: TRBV10-2; cdr3_aa: ASRAGGNEKLF
j_call: TRBJ2-5; d_call: TRBD1; v_call: TRBV5-5; cdr3_aa: ASRWDRGGETQY
j_call: TRBJ1-2; d_call: NA; v_call: TRBV28; cdr3_aa: ASSLYGGGRPPYGYT
j_call: TRBJ2-2; d_call: TRBD1; v_call: TRBV5-1; cdr3_aa: ASSSGTELTGELF
j_call: TRBJ2-1; d_call: TRBD2; v_call: TRBV3-1/TRBV3-2; cdr3_aa: ASSISGGPYNEQF
j_call: TRBJ2-5; d_call: NA; v_call: TRBV24-1; cdr3_aa: ATSDSPETQY
j_call: TRBJ1-6; d_call: NA; v_call: TRBV6-2/TRBV6-3; cdr3_aa: ASSDLEHSPLH
j_call: TRBJ2-7; d_call: TRBD1; v_call: TRBV4-3; cdr3_aa: ASSQERTGFGPPSSYEQY
j_call: TRBJ2-5; d_call: NA; v_call: TRBV5-1; cdr3_aa: ASSTAARETQY
j_call: TRBJ2-5; d_call: NA; v_call: TRBV7-9; cdr3_aa: ASSLAGPSWETQY
j_call: TRBJ1-2; d_call: NA; v_call: TRBV28; cdr3_aa: ASSSTGNYGYT
j_call: TRBJ2-7; d_call: TRBD1; v_call: TRBV6-2/TRBV6-3; cdr3_aa: ASSYSGTEYEQY
j_call: TRBJ1-5; d_call: NA; v_call: TRBV19; cdr3_aa: ATSWGVLFNQPQH
j_call: TRBJ1-5; d_call: NA; v_call: TRBV7-7; cdr3_aa: ASSLGPNQPQH
j_call: TRBJ1-1; d_call: NA; v_call: TRBV5-1; cdr3_aa: ASSSKTGQSKHTEAF
j_call: TRBJ2-2; d_call: NA; v_call: TRBV3-1/TRBV3-2; cdr3_aa: ASSQDLDRPNTGELF
j_call: TRBJ2-7; d_call: NA; v_call: TRBV7-2; cdr3_aa: ASSLVWSSAYEQY
j_call: TRBJ2-1; d_call: TRBD2; v_call: TRBV4-3; cdr3_aa: ASTTYFSGRYNEQF
j_call: TRBJ2-3; d_call: NA; v_call: TRBV21-1; cdr3_aa: ATLSGGAATQY